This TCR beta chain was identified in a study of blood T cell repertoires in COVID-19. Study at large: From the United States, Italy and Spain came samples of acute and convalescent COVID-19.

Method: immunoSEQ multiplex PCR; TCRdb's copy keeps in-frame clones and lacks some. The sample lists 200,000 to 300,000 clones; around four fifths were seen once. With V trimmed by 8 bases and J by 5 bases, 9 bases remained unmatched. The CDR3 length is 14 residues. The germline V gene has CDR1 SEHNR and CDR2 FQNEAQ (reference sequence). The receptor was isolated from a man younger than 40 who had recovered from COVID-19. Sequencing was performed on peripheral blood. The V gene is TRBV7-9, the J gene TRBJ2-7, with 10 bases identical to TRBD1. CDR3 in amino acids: CASGTGTGDDEQYF. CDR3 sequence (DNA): TGTGCCAGCGGCACCGGGACAGGGGATGACGAGCAGTACTTC.